The rows below give T cell receptor beta chains drawn from one sample of a study of metastatic and nonmetastatic thyroid tumors. With MiXCR, TCRdb called clones anew from the PCR reads. The repertoire includes some 23,000 clones, about 30% of them detected once, and approximately 5.5% sits in the top ten. Input material: tumor tissue. Source of these receptors: a female donor with papillary thyroid cancer or a benign thyroid nodule (not recorded which). Some clones in this sample may be carry-over from other donors' samples. CDR3s include the opening cysteine and the closing phenylalanine or tryptophan. D genes are given only for firm matches. Expanded clones get a size class; other rows say once, few or many, or leave the size out.

D gene | clone size | J gene | V gene | CDR3 DNA | CDR3 protein
NA | medium-sized | TRBJ2-5 | TRBV6-1 | TGTGCCAGCAGTGAAAACACAGGAAAAGAGACCCAGTACTTC | CASSENTGKETQYF
NA | many | TRBJ2-7 | TRBV20-1 | TGCAGTGCTAGCCTAGGGGGAGGCGAGCAGTACTTC | CSASLGGGEQYF
NA | many | TRBJ2-3 | TRBV2 | TGTGCCAGCAGGCAGGGTTTTCAGGTAGATACGCAGTATTTT | CASRQGFQVDTQYF
TRBD1 | NA | TRBJ2-7 | TRBV27 | TGTGCCAGCAGTAAAGATCGACAGGGGGGCAACGAGCAGTACTTC | CASSKDRQGGNEQYF
NA | NA | TRBJ1-5 | TRBV4-3 | TGCGCCAGCAGCCAAGATGGGGTTAACAATCAGCCCCAGCATTTT | CASSQDGVNNQPQHF
TRBD1 | NA | TRBJ2-1 | TRBV2 | TGTGCCAGCAGTGACTCGACAGGGTCCTTCAATGAGCAGTTCTTC | CASSDSTGSFNEQFF
TRBD2 | few | TRBJ2-3 | TRBV5-6 | TGTGCCAGCAGCCTCTGGACTAGCGGAAGGGATACGCAGTATTTT | CASSLWTSGRDTQYF
NA | many | TRBJ1-4 | TRBV12-3/TRBV12-4 | TGTGCCAGCAGTTTAGCGACAGGATTTAGAAAACTGTTTTTT | CASSLATGFRKLFF
TRBD1 | NA | TRBJ2-1 | TRBV5-1 | TGCGCCAGCAGCTCCGGACAGGCGTCCTACAATGAGCAGTTCTTC | CASSSGQASYNEQFF
NA | few | TRBJ1-6 | TRBV6-2/TRBV6-3 | TGTGCCAGCAACTATTATAATTCACCCCTTCACTTT | CASNYYNSPLHF
NA | medium-sized | TRBJ2-7 | TRBV6-1 | TGTGCCAGCAGTGTAACAGGGCCCTACGAGCAGTACTTC | CASSVTGPYEQYF
NA | many | TRBJ1-4 | TRBV14 | TGTGCCAGCAGCCAAGGCATGTCGACAGCACTTATTACTGAAAAACTGTTTTTT | CASSQGMSTALITEKLFF
NA | many | TRBJ1-3 | TRBV9 | TGTGCCAGCAGCGTAGGGACACCTGGAAACACCATATATTTT | CASSVGTPGNTIYF
NA | NA | TRBJ1-2 | TRBV30 | TGTGCCTGGAGTGTGGAACCCCTCTATGGCTACACCTTC | CAWSVEPLYGYTF
NA | many | TRBJ2-3 | TRBV11-1 | TGTGCCAGCAGCGTGACAGAGGCTAGCACAGATACGCAGTATTTT | CASSVTEASTDTQYF
NA | NA | TRBJ2-7 | TRBV6-1 | TGTGCCAGCAGTGAATGGGGTCCCTACGAGCAGTACTTC | CASSEWGPYEQYF
TRBD2 | NA | TRBJ2-5 | TRBV18 | TGTGCCAGCTCACGGCGGACTAGCGGCAACACCTTCCAAGAGACCCAGTACTTC | CASSRRTSGNTFQETQYF
NA | few | TRBJ2-1 | TRBV2 | TGTGCCAGCAGTGGTGACGCAGAGCGGTTCTTC | CASSGDAERFF
NA | NA | TRBJ2-3 | TRBV20-1 | TGCAGTGCCCCGGTGGGTGGGTGGGGGGCCCCAGATACGCAGTATTTT | CSAPVGGWGAPDTQYF
TRBD1 | NA | TRBJ1-5 | TRBV20-1 | TGCAGTGCTAGAGCCATCCCCAGGGGGAGCCAGCCCCAGCATTTT | CSARAIPRGSQPQHF
NA | many | TRBJ1-1 | TRBV11-2 | TGTGCCAGCAGCTTATCTTCTGGGAAGAACACTGAAGCTTTCTTT | CASSLSSGKNTEAFF
NA | many | TRBJ1-5 | TRBV5-8 | TGTGCCAGCAGCTTAGCCAGGACTAGCAATCAGCCCCAGCATTTT | CASSLARTSNQPQHF
NA | medium-sized | TRBJ2-7 | TRBV20-1 | TGCAGTGCTGTCGGGGACTCTGACTTTTCCTACGAGCAGTACTTC | CSAVGDSDFSYEQYF
NA | medium-sized | TRBJ2-7 | TRBV11-2 | TGTGCCAGCAGCTTTCAAGGCCTAGAGCAGTACTTC | CASSFQGLEQYF
TRBD2 | many | TRBJ2-6 | TRBV20-1 | TGCAGTGCTTACCCAGCGGGGGGGCCGGCCGGGGCCAACGTCCTGACTTTC | CSAYPAGGPAGANVLTF
TRBD2 | few | TRBJ2-7 | TRBV6-1 | TGTGCCAGCCTACCTAGCGGGAGGCCCTACGAGCAGTACTTC | CASLPSGRPYEQYF
NA | many | TRBJ1-5 | TRBV10-3 | TGTGCCATCAGTGAGTCGGGGGGGATCAATCAGCCCCAGCATTTT | CAISESGGINQPQHF
NA | many | TRBJ1-4 | TRBV28 | TGTGCCAGCAGTCCCCCCGGGGGCACTAATGAAAAACTGTTTTTT | CASSPPGGTNEKLFF
TRBD2 | once | TRBJ2-2 | TRBV6-2/TRBV6-3 | TGTGCCGGCATCTACTTAGCGGGCGGGCCACACACCGGGGAGCTGTTTTTT | CAGIYLAGGPHTGELFF
NA | NA | TRBJ2-7 | TRBV5-5 | TGTGCCAGCAGTTTCGACACGATCTACGAGCAGTACTTC | CASSFDTIYEQYF
TRBD2 | many | TRBJ2-3 | TRBV5-6 | TGTGCCAGCAGCTATAGACTAGCGGGGGGGGCAGATACGCAGTATTTT | CASSYRLAGGADTQYF
TRBD2 | many | TRBJ2-5 | TRBV11-2 | TGTGCCAGCAGCCCGGGGGTTCGGGGGGGCCTTAGAGAGACCCAGTACTTC | CASSPGVRGGLRETQYF
NA | medium-sized | TRBJ1-1 | TRBV5-1 | TGCGCCAGCATCCTGACTCCGGGACCAGACACTGAAGCTTTCTTT | CASILTPGPDTEAFF
TRBD1 | many | TRBJ2-3 | TRBV10-3 | TGTGCCATCAGGCCATCGGGACAGAGAGCTAGCACAGATACGCAGTATTTT | CAIRPSGQRASTDTQYF
NA | many | TRBJ2-1 | TRBV7-3 | TGTGCCAGCAGCCTAAATTGGGGGACTGAGCAGTTCTTC | CASSLNWGTEQFF
NA | once | TRBJ2-1 | TRBV11-2 | TGTGCCAGCAGCCAAGGCGCGAGCTCCTACAATGAGCAGTTCTTC | CASSQGASSYNEQFF
NA | NA | TRBJ1-6 | TRBV12-3/TRBV12-4 | TGTGCCAGCAGTTTAGGGCATAATTCACCCCTCCACTTT | CASSLGHNSPLHF
NA | NA | TRBJ1-2 | TRBV6-4 | TGTGCCAGCAGTGACACCCCACAGGGCCTAGGAGGCTACACCTTC | CASSDTPQGLGGYTF
NA | once | TRBJ1-4 | TRBV30 | TGTGCCTGGAGACCCGAAGGGCGGGCTAATGAAAAACTGTTTTTT | CAWRPEGRANEKLFF
NA | NA | TRBJ2-7 | TRBV6-1 | TGTGCCAGCAGTGATCGAGACAGCTACGAGCAGTACTTC | CASSDRDSYEQYF
NA | NA | TRBJ2-5 | TRBV12-3/TRBV12-4 | TGTGCCAGCAGGCCGGGTGGGGCGCAGACCCAGTACTTC | CASRPGGAQTQYF
NA | NA | TRBJ2-7 | TRBV4-1 | TGCGCCAGCAGCCAATGCGTGGGGGACTGGGGCTCCTACGAGCAGTACTTC | CASSQCVGDWGSYEQYF
TRBD2 | many | TRBJ2-3 | TRBV6-5 | TGTGCCAGCAGTTACGGCGGGGGGGTTAGCACAGATACGCAGTATTTT | CASSYGGGVSTDTQYF
NA | NA | TRBJ2-7 | TRBV27 | TGTGCCAGCAGTTTAGCGGGGTTCCCTACCTACGAGCAGTACTTC | CASSLAGFPTYEQYF
TRBD1 | NA | TRBJ2-3 | TRBV11-1 | TGTGCCAGCAGCCAGCAGTTTCCGGGACAGGGCACAGATACGCAGTATTTT | CASSQQFPGQGTDTQYF
NA | medium-sized | TRBJ2-1 | TRBV20-1 | TGCAGTGCTACAGACAGGGAGGTCTACAATGAGCAGTTCTTC | CSATDREVYNEQFF
NA | NA | TRBJ2-1 | TRBV7-6 | TGTGCCAGCAGCTTCCGCCGGGGGGGACAGGACGGTTACAATGAGCAGTTCTTC | CASSFRRGGQDGYNEQFF
TRBD1 | few | TRBJ1-2 | TRBV6-5 | TGTGCCATCATTTCACAGGGGAACTATGGCTACACCTTC | CAIISQGNYGYTF
NA | many | TRBJ1-1 | TRBV6-1 | TGTGCCAGCAGCTCACGGGACCGAAACACTGAAGCTTTCTTT | CASSSRDRNTEAFF